Shown below are 3 T cell receptor beta chains from a single sample sequenced in a study of T-cell reconstitution after alpha-beta-depleted transplantation in children. This sample's TCRbeta library carried unique molecular identifier barcodes. From the PCR reads, TCRdb called clonotypes with MiXCR, one entry per CDR3 protein. This sample has under 75,000 distinct CDR3 sequences, with approximately 10% found just once. The input for sequencing was PBMCs, taken before TCRalphabeta/CD19-depleted stem cell transplant. These receptors were obtained from a boy between 5 and 17 years old with acute myeloid leukemia, due to receive a stem cell transplant.

The chain joins TRBV12-3 or TRBV12-4 to TRBJ2-7, with D possibly matching TRBD2 (5 bases). V was clipped by 6 bases and J by 12 bases, with 15 bases between them. This CDR3 is 11 amino acids long. The CDR3 DNA reads TGTGCCAGCAGCCGCGACTCAACTAGGTACTTC. Its translation is CASSRDSTRYF.

This clonotype was observed at least ten times. The chain combines TRBV5-6 with TRBJ2-1; D is uncertain. V was pared by 1 base and J by 1 base, with 15 bases between. The length of the CDR3 is 17 residues. Germline V gives CDR1 SGHDT, CDR2 YYEEEE. The CDR3 sequence is CASSLYRRAISYNEQFF. In DNA, the CDR3 is TGTGCCAGCAGCTTGTACCGTAGGGCAATTTCCTACAATGAGCAGTTCTTC.

This clonotype came up many times. The J gene is TRBJ2-1, the V gene TRBV27; 9 nucleotides match TRBD2. The CDR3 runs to 14 residues. V lost 5 bases, J lost 6 bases, and 5 bases stayed unmatched. Germline CDR1 MNHEY, CDR2 SMNVEV (reference sequence). In DNA, the CDR3 is TGTGCCAGCAGTAGGGCGGGAGGGTCCAATGAGCAGTTCTTC. Encoded protein: CASSRAGGSNEQFF.